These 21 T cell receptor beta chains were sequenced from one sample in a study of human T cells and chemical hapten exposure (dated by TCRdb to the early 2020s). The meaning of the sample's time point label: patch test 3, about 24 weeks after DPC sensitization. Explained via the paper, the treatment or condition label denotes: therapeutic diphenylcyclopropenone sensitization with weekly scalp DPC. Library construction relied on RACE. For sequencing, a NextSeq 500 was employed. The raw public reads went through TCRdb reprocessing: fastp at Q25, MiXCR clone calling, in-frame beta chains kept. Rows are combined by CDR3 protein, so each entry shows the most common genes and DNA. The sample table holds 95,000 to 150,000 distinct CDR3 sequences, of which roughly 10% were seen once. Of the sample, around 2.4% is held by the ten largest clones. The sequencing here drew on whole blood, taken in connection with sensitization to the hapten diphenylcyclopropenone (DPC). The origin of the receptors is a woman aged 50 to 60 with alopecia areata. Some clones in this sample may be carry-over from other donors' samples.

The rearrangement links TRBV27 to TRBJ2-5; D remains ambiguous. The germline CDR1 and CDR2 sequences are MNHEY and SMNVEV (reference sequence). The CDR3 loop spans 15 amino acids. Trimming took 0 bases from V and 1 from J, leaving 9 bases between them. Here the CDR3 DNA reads TGTGCCAGCAGTTTATCGCTGGGTTTCCAAGAGACCCAGTACTTC. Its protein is CASSLSLGFQETQYF.

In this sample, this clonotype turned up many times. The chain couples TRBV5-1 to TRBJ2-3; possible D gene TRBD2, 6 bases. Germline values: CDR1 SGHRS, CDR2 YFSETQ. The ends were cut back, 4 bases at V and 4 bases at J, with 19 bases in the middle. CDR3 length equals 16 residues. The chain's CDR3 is CASSRRGFGVADTQYF. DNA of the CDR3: TGCGCCAGCAGCCGGAGGGGCTTCGGCGTGGCAGATACGCAGTATTTT.

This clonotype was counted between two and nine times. For the CDR3, the DNA is TGTGCCAGCAGCCCCAGGACAGGGGCTGAAGCTTTCTTT. Translation: CASSPRTGAEAFF. The chain recombines TRBV5-4 with TRBJ1-1, with 9 bases that match TRBD1. The ends lost 4 bases at V and 6 bases at J; junction bases unmatched: 4. CDR3 length: 13 residues. Germline lookup yields CDR1 SGHNT and CDR2 YYREEE (reference sequence).

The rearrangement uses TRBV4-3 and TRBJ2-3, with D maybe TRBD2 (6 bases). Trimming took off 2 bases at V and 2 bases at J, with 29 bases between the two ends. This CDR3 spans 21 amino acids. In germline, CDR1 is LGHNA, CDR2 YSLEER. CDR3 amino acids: CASSQSRREGLARYNTDTQYF. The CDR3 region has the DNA TGCGCCAGCAGCCAATCAAGGCGAGAGGGTCTAGCGAGATACAACACAGATACGCAGTATTTT.

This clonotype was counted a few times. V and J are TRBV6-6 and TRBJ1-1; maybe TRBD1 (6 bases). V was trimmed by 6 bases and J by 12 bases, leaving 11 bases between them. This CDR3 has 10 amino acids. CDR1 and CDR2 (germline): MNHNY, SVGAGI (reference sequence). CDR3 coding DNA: TGTGCCAGCAGGGAGGGGGGGTCTTTCTTT. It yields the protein CASREGGSFF.

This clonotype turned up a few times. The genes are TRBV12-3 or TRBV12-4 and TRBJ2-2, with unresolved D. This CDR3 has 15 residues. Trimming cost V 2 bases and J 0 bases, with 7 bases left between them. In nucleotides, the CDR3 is TGTGCCAGCAGTTTATCCGGGTCGAACACCGGGGAGCTGTTTTTT. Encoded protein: CASSLSGSNTGELFF.

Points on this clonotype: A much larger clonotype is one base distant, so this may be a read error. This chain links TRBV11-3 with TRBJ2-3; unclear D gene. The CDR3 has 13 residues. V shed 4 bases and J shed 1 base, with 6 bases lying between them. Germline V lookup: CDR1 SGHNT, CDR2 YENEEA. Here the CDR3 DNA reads TGTGCCAGCAGCTGTGGGGGCACAGATACGCAGTATTTT. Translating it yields CASSCGGTDTQYF.

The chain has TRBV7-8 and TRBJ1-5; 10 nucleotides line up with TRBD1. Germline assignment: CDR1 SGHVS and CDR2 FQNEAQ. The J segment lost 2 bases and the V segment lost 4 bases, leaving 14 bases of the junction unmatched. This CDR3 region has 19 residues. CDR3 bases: TGTGCCAGCAGCTCTGGGACAGGGGATGTGGAATGGGGCAATCAGCCCCAGCATTTT. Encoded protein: CASSSGTGDVEWGNQPQHF. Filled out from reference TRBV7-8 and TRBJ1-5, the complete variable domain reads GAGVSQSPRYKVAKRGQDVALRCDPISGHVSLFWYQQALGQGPEFLTYFQNEAQLDKSGLPSDRFFAERPEGSVSTLKIQRTQQEDSAVYLCASSSGTGDVEWGNQPQHFGDGTRLSIL.

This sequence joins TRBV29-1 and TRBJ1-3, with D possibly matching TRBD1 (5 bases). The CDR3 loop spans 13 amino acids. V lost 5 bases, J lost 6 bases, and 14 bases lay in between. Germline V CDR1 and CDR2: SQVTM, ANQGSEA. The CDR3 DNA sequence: TGCAGCGTTACGGCCAGGGCGGCAAACACCATATATTTT. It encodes CSVTARAANTIYF.

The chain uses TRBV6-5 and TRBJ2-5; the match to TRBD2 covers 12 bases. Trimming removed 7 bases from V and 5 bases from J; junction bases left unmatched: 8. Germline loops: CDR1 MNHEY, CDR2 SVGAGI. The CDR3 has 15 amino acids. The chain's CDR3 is CASTLTSGSGETQYF. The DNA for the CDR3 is TGTGCCAGCACTCTGACTAGCGGGAGCGGGGAGACCCAGTACTTC.

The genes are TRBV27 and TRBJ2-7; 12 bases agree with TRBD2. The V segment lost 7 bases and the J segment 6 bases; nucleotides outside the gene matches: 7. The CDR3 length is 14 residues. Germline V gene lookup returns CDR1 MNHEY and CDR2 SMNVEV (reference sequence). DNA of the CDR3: TGTGCCAGCACCCTAGCGGGAGGGGTTAGCGAGCAGTACTTC. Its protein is CASTLAGGVSEQYF.

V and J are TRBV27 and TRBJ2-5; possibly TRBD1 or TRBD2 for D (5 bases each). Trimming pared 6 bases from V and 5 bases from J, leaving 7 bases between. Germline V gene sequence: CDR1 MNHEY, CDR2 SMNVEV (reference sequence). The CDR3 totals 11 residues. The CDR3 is CASSWGETQYF. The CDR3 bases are TGTGCCAGCAGCTGGGGGGAGACCCAGTACTTC.

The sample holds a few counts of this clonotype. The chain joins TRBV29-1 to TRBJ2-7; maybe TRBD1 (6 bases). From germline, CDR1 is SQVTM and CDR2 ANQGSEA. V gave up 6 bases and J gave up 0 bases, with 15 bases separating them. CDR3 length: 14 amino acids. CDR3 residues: CSVWTDPPSYEQYF. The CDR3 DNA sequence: TGCAGCGTATGGACAGACCCTCCCTCCTACGAGCAGTACTTC.

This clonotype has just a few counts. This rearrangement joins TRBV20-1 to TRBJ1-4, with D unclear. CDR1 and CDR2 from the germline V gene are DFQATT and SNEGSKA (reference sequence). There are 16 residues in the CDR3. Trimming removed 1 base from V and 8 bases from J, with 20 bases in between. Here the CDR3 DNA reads TGCAGTGCTAGAGGGTCAGTGTGGGAGTTTAGCGAAAAACTGTTTTTT. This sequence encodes CSARGSVWEFSEKLFF.

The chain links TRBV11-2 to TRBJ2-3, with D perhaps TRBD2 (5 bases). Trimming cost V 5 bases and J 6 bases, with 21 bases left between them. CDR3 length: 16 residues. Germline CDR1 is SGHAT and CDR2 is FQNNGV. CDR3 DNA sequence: TGTGCCAGCAGCCGAGAAGTACGGCGAGGGCACGATACGCAGTATTTT. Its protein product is CASSREVRRGHDTQYF. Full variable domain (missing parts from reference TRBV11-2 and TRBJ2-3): EAGVAQSPRYKIIEKRQSVAFWCNPISGHATLYWYQQILGQGPKLLIQFQNNGVVDDSQLPKDRFSAERLKGVDSTLKIQPAKLEDSAVYLCASSREVRRGHDTQYFGPGTRLTVL.

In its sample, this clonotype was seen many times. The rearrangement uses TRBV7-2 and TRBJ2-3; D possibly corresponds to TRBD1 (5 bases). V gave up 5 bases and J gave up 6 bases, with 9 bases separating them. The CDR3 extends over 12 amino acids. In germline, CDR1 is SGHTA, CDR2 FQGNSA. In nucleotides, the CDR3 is TGTGCCAGCAGCATTAAGGGGGATACGCAGTATTTT. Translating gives CASSIKGDTQYF.

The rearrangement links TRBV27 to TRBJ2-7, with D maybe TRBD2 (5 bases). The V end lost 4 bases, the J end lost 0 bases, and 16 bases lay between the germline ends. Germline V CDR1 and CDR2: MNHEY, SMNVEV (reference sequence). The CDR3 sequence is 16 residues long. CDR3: CASSSIRGRSSYEQYF. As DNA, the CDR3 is TGTGCCAGCAGTTCCATTCGAGGGCGGTCCTCCTACGAGCAGTACTTC.

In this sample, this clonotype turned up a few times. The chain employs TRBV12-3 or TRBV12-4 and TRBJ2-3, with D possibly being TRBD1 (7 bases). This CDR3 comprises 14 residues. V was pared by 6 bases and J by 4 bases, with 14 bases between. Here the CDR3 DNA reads TGTGCCAGCAGACAGGGGACTGTCTCAGATACGCAGTATTTT. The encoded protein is CASRQGTVSDTQYF.

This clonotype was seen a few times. CDR3: CASSLPGLAGAETQYF. In nucleotides, the CDR3 is TGTGCCAGCAGCCTCCCCGGACTAGCGGGAGCAGAGACCCAGTACTTC. The chain links TRBV9 to TRBJ2-5; TRBD2 agrees at 13 bases. Per the germline V gene, CDR1 is SGDLS and CDR2 is YYNGEE. The trim removed 4 bases at V and 4 bases at J, leaving 7 bases unmatched. The CDR3 extends over 16 amino acids.

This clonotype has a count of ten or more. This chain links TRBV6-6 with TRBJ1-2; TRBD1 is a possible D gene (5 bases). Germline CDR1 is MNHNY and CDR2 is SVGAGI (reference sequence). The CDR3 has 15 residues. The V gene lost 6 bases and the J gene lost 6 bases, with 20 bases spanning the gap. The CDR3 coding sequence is TGTGCCAGCAGCTACGCCCTGGGGGAAGGGCATGGCTACACCTTC. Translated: CASSYALGEGHGYTF.

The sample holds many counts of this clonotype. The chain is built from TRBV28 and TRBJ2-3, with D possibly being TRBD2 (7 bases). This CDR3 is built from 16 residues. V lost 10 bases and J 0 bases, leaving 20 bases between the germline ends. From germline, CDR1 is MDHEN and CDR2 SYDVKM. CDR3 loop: CATLREGDSSTDTQYF. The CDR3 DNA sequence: TGTGCCACCCTTAGGGAGGGGGACTCGAGCACAGATACGCAGTATTTT.